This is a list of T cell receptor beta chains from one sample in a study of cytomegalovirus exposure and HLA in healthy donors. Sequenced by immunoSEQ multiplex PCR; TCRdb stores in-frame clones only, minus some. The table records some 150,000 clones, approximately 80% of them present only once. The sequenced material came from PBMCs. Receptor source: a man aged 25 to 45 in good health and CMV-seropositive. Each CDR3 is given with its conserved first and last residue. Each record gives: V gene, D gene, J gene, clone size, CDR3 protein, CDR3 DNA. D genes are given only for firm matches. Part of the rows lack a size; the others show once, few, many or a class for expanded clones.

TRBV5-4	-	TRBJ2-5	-	CASSLPLYQETQYF	TGTGCCAGCAGCTTGCCCTTGTACCAAGAGACCCAGTACTTC
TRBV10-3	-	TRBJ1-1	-	CAIFSGGNTEAFF	TGTGCCATCTTCTCCGGCGGGAACACTGAAGCTTTCTTT
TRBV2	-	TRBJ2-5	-	CASGRETQYF	TGTGCCAGCGGTAGAGAGACCCAGTACTTC
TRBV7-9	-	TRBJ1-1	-	CASKILGQGGTEAFF	TGTGCCAGTAAAATTCTAGGGCAGGGAGGCACTGAAGCTTTCTTT
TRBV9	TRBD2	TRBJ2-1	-	CASSVSRGGRYNEQFF	TGTGCCAGCAGCGTGTCTCGGGGGGGCCGTTACAATGAGCAGTTCTTC
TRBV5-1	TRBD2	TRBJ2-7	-	CASSLAKLAGINEQYF	TGCGCCAGCAGCTTGGCGAAGCTAGCGGGAATCAACGAGCAGTACTTC
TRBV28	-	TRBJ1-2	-	CASDSYINYGYTF	TGTGCCAGCGACAGCTACATTAACTATGGCTACACCTTC
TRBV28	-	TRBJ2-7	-	CASSLILLPREQYF	TGTGCCAGCAGTTTGATCCTCCTTCCTAGGGAGCAGTACTTC
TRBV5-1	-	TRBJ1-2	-	CASSHQEGTYGYTF	TGCGCCAGCAGCCACCAGGAGGGGACCTATGGCTACACCTTC
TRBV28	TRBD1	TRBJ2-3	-	CASSLERGPDTQYF	TGTGCCAGCAGTTTAGAGAGGGGGCCAGATACGCAGTATTTT
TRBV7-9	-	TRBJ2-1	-	CASSPVFAGPYNEQFF	TGTGCCAGCAGCCCAGTATTCGCGGGCCCTTACAATGAGCAGTTCTTC
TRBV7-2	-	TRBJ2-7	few	CASSSPPGLEQYF	TGTGCCAGCAGCTCGCCCCCAGGGTTGGAGCAGTACTTC
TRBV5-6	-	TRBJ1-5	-	CASSLYRGPQHF	TGTGCCAGCAGCTTGTACCGAGGGCCCCAGCATTTT
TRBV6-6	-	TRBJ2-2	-	CASSYRQGYTGELFF	TGTGCCAGCAGTTACCGCCAGGGCTACACCGGGGAGCTGTTTTTT
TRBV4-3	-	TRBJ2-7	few	CASSQDRASSYEQYF	TGCGCCAGCAGCCAAGACAGGGCCAGCTCCTACGAGCAGTACTTC
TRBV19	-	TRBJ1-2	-	CASSNRQSLNYGYTF	TGTGCCAGTAGCAATAGACAGAGCCTGAACTATGGCTACACCTTC